A selection of T cell receptor beta chains follows, all from one sample in a study of T cell responses to AZD1222 COVID-19 vaccine. Profiled with immunoSEQ multiplex PCR; TCRdb holds only in-frame clones, not every one. The repertoire holds fewer than 85,000 clones, about nine tenths seen once, with 4.2% in the top ten. The sequenced sample was peripheral blood, obtained on day 0 of AZD1222 vaccination. The receptors shown here come from an adult in good health. Both conserved end residues are part of each CDR3. D genes are given only for firm matches. Expanded clones are given a class, and other clones once, few, many or no size at all.

d_call j_call v_call clone_size cdr3_aa cdr3_nt
TRBD1 TRBJ1-6 TRBV5-1 - CASSVGQNSPLHF TGCGCCAGCAGCGTGGGACAGAATTCACCCCTCCACTTT
- TRBJ1-4 TRBV30 - CAWVPGRGTNEKLFF TGTGCCTGGGTTCCGGGACGGGGAACTAATGAAAAACTGTTTTTT
TRBD2 TRBJ2-3 TRBV10-2 - CASSGRAADTQYF TGCGCCAGCAGCGGGAGGGCCGCAGATACGCAGTATTTT
- TRBJ2-1 TRBV19 - CASSMTGPQFF TGTGCCAGTAGTATGACGGGCCCCCAGTTCTTC
- TRBJ1-1 TRBV29-1 - CSGAQGNTEAFF TGCAGCGGGGCACAGGGCAACACTGAAGCTTTCTTT
- TRBJ2-7 TRBV7-8 - CASSLLERSSYEQYF TGTGCCAGCAGCTTATTGGAGCGGAGCTCCTACGAGCAGTACTTC
- TRBJ1-5 TRBV5-4 - CASSLEGSHQPQHF TGTGCCAGCAGCTTGGAAGGGAGCCATCAGCCCCAGCATTTT
- TRBJ1-2 TRBV2 - CASSARANYGYTF TGTGCCAGCAGTGCCAGGGCTAACTATGGCTACACCTTC
TRBD1 TRBJ1-2 TRBV18 - CASSLAGQGNYGYTF TGTGCCAGCTCACTAGCGGGACAGGGAAACTATGGCTACACCTTC
- TRBJ2-7 TRBV5-1 once CASSGPSYEQYF TGCGCCAGCAGTGGACCGTCCTACGAGCAGTACTTC
- TRBJ1-2 TRBV15 - CATSRVEVNYGYTF TGTGCCACCAGCAGAGTAGAAGTGAACTATGGCTACACCTTC
- TRBJ2-7 TRBV9 - CASSMVDRGGYEQYF TGTGCCAGCAGCATGGTCGACAGAGGGGGCTACGAGCAGTACTTC
TRBD2 TRBJ2-5 TRBV10-3 - CAISESVSGMETQYF TGTGCCATCAGTGAGTCAGTTAGCGGGATGGAGACCCAGTACTTC
TRBD2 TRBJ2-7 TRBV20-1 - CSAGSGDEQYF TGCAGCGCTGGTAGCGGGGACGAGCAGTACTTC
- TRBJ2-5 TRBV11-3 medium-sized CASSLVPRSLETQYF TGTGCCAGCAGCTTAGTCCCAAGGAGCTTAGAGACCCAGTACTTC
- TRBJ2-3 TRBV6-2/TRBV6-3 - CASSYALGGTDTQYF TGTGCCAGCAGTTACGCCCTGGGTGGCACAGATACGCAGTATTTT
- TRBJ1-5 TRBV27 - CASSAWVSSNQPQHF TGTGCCAGCAGTGCTTGGGTTTCTAGCAATCAGCCCCAGCATTTT
TRBD2 TRBJ2-3 TRBV24-1 - CATSGSGGLSTDTQYF TGTGCCACCAGTGGTAGCGGGGGGCTGTCCACAGATACGCAGTATTTT
- TRBJ1-4 TRBV2 - CASSGRVLWSNEKLFF TGTGCCAGCTCAGGAAGGGTTCTTTGGTCGAATGAAAAACTGTTTTTT
- TRBJ2-5 TRBV5-1 once CASSLGTEGKFQETQYF TGCGCCAGCAGCCTGGGGACCGAGGGAAAATTCCAAGAGACCCAGTACTTC
- TRBJ2-7 TRBV6-1 - CASSEAKGRGSYEQYF TGTGCCAGCAGTGAAGCGAAAGGCAGGGGCTCCTACGAGCAGTACTTC
- TRBJ2-5 TRBV7-2 - CASSLASETQYF TGTGCCAGCAGCTTAGCGTCAGAGACCCAGTACTTC
- TRBJ2-1 TRBV27 - CASSLSHRARNYNEQFF TGTGCCAGCAGTTTATCGCACAGGGCAAGAAACTACAATGAGCAGTTCTTC
- TRBJ2-4 TRBV5-5 - CASSLDGRREKNIQYF TGTGCCAGCAGCTTGGACGGGAGACGAGAGAAAAACATTCAGTACTTC
- TRBJ1-6 TRBV12-3/TRBV12-4 - CASSRQDNSPLHF TGTGCCAGCAGTCGACAGGATAATTCACCCCTCCACTTT
TRBD1 TRBJ1-2 TRBV4-3 few CASSQFIPGQIFYGYTF TGCGCCAGCAGCCAGTTTATTCCGGGACAGATTTTCTATGGCTACACCTTC
- TRBJ2-6 TRBV5-5 - CASQAYSGANVLTF TGTGCCAGCCAGGCATACTCTGGGGCCAACGTCCTGACTTTC
TRBD1 TRBJ1-3 TRBV6-5 - CATYRGFGNTIYF TGTGCCACTTACAGGGGATTTGGAAACACCATATATTTT
- TRBJ2-7 TRBV7-3 few CASSEDRVEQYF TGTGCCAGCAGCGAAGACAGAGTCGAGCAGTACTTC
- TRBJ2-3 TRBV2 - CASSEVGHSTDTQYF TGTGCCAGCAGTGAAGTGGGACACAGCACAGATACGCAGTATTTT
- TRBJ2-5 TRBV10-3 - CAINMGGAQETQYF TGTGCCATCAATATGGGGGGGGCCCAAGAGACCCAGTACTTC
TRBD2 TRBJ2-3 TRBV7-9 - CASSLGLAGITDTQYF TGTGCCAGCAGCTTAGGACTAGCGGGGATCACAGATACGCAGTATTTT
- TRBJ2-2 TRBV4-3 - CASSQETPQLNTGELFF TGCGCCAGCAGCCAAGAAACCCCGCAGTTGAACACCGGGGAGCTGTTTTTT
- TRBJ1-6 TRBV28 - CASRRQLLSFDSPLHF TGTGCCAGCAGGAGACAGCTCCTGTCGTTCGATTCACCCCTCCACTTT
- TRBJ1-2 TRBV29-1 - CSVFWENYGYTF TGCAGCGTTTTTTGGGAAAACTATGGCTACACCTTC
TRBD1 TRBJ1-5 TRBV29-1 - CSVATTGTGQPQHF TGCAGCGTTGCGACGACAGGGACCGGGCAGCCCCAGCATTTT
- TRBJ1-6 TRBV7-9 few CASSSGTLYNSPLHF TGTGCCAGCAGCTCCGGGACTCTCTATAATTCACCCCTCCACTTT
TRBD1 TRBJ1-2 TRBV18 - CASSPADRGLNYGYTF TGTGCCAGCTCACCAGCGGACAGGGGTTTAAACTATGGCTACACCTTC
TRBD2 TRBJ2-7 TRBV4-1 - CASSHTSGSNLEQYF TGCGCCAGCAGCCACACTAGCGGGAGTAACCTCGAGCAGTACTTC
TRBD2 TRBJ2-2 TRBV30 - CAWGGLANTGELFF TGTGCCTGGGGGGGACTAGCGAACACCGGGGAGCTGTTTTTT
- TRBJ1-2 TRBV5-4 - CASSLPGERGYGYTF TGTGCCAGCAGCTTGCCTGGGGAAAGAGGATATGGCTACACCTTC
- TRBJ1-1 TRBV20-1 few CSGWSTEAFF TGCAGCGGCTGGTCCACTGAAGCTTTCTTT
- TRBJ1-2 TRBV11-3 - CASSLRGEGSGYTF TGTGCCAGCAGCTTACGGGGTGAAGGGAGCGGCTACACCTTC
- TRBJ2-1 TRBV29-1 - CSVVTGEQFF TGCAGCGTCGTTACAGGGGAGCAGTTCTTC
- TRBJ1-5 TRBV6-5 - CASSYWVNQPQHF TGTGCCAGCAGTTACTGGGTAAATCAGCCCCAGCATTTT
- TRBJ1-4 TRBV5-8 - CASSLLGTNEKLFF TGTGCCAGCAGCTTGTTGGGTACTAATGAAAAACTGTTTTTT